The 11 T cell receptor beta chains below all came from one sample that was sequenced in a study of blood T cells in healthy people across ages. Primers used in a second PCR of about 6 to 11 cycles were a sample-barcoded 5' primer and a J-beta primer mix. TCRdb re-derived calls from the 5' RACE reads in MiXCR, one entry per CDR3 protein. The data show approximately 810,000 distinct CDR3 sequences, with 29% seen just once and 17% held by the top ten. The sequenced material came from blood. These receptors were taken from an elderly woman in good health.

This chain links TRBV7-9 with TRBJ2-7; D is ambiguous. V was trimmed by 2 bases and J by 0 bases, leaving 11 bases between them. This CDR3 is 15 amino acids long. From germline, CDR1 is SEHNR and CDR2 FQNEAQ (reference sequence). CDR3: CASSLPFGSSYEQYF. The CDR3 bases are TGTGCCAGCAGCTTACCCTTCGGCAGCTCCTACGAGCAGTACTTC. Looking up the rest from reference TRBV7-9 and TRBJ2-7 gives the full variable domain: DTGVSQNPRHKITKRGQNVTFRCDPISEHNRLYWYRQTLGQGPEFLTYFQNEAQLEKSRLLSDRFSAERPKGSFSTLEIQRTEQGDSAMYLCASSLPFGSSYEQYFGPGTRLTVT.

Of note for this clonotype: Just one base apart from a much larger clone, this may be a read error. V usage is TRBV7-2 and J usage is TRBJ2-1; 8 nucleotides match TRBD2. The J call may be mistaken, given a closer DNA end match to TRBJ2-7. Germline V lookup: CDR1 SGHTA, CDR2 FQGNSA. This CDR3 comprises 15 residues. The CDR3 protein is CASSLGGAFYNEQYF. CDR3 nucleotides: TGTGCCAGCAGCCTCGGGGGGGCCTTCTACAATGAGCAGTACTTC.

This chain uses TRBV20-1 with TRBJ2-7, with D perhaps TRBD2 (6 bases). The end of the DNA is better explained by TRBJ2-5, so the J call may be wrong. The CDR3 length is 15 residues. Germline loops: CDR1 DFQATT, CDR2 SNEGSKA (reference sequence). The CDR3 region is CSAVGVGGFGETQYF. The CDR3 DNA reads as TGCAGTGCTGTAGGGGTCGGAGGGTTCGGAGAGACCCAGTACTTC.

V gene TRBV7-6 combines with J gene TRBJ1-4; TRBD1 aligns across 7 bases. The CDR3 is 14 amino acids. Germline V gene lookup returns CDR1 SGHVS and CDR2 FNYEAQ. V dropped 6 bases and J dropped 6; count of bases not matched to a gene: 7. The CDR3 region has the DNA TGTGCCAGCAGAAAGAGCAGGGGGGATGAAAAACTGTTTTTT. Translating it yields CASRKSRGDEKLFF.

This clonotype has at least ten counts. J is TRBJ2-3 and V is TRBV7-2; 7 bases are a match to TRBD2. Trimming at V came to 5 bases and at J to 5 bases, leaving 13 bases not matched to a gene. The germline gives CDR1 SGHTA, CDR2 FQGNSA. The CDR3 runs to 16 residues. CDR3 nucleotide sequence: TGTGCCAGCAGCCGCCGTCGAACGGGGGGTGGAGATACGCAGTATTTT. Residues: CASSRRRTGGGDTQYF.

There are a few counts of this clonotype. The chain couples TRBV14 to TRBJ1-1, with unresolved D. The germline V gene has CDR1 SGHDN and CDR2 FVKESK. The CDR3 covers 16 residues. The V and J ends lost 2 bases and 0 bases respectively, with 13 bases between them. The DNA of the CDR3 is TGTGCCAGCAGCCAATACCCACCCTATATGAACACTGAAGCTTTCTTT. Translation gives CASSQYPPYMNTEAFF.

There are a few counts of this clonotype. The V call is TRBV7-2, the J call TRBJ1-1; perhaps TRBD1 as D (6 bases). The CDR3 spans 13 residues. Trimming took off 3 bases at V and 6 bases at J, with 11 bases between the two ends. Germline V gives CDR1 SGHTA, CDR2 FQGNSA. The CDR3 DNA sequence: TGTGCCAGCAGCTTGCAACAGGGCCCTGAAGCTTTCTTT. This codes for CASSLQQGPEAFF.

This chain connects TRBV7-8 to TRBJ1-4; D call uncertain. The CDR3 contains 15 residues. V dropped 2 bases and J dropped 8 bases, with 15 bases sitting between them. CDR1 is SGHVS and CDR2 is FQNEAQ in the germline V gene. CDR3 in amino acids: CASSLSAQTVEKLFF. The CDR3 bases are TGTGCCAGCAGCTTATCAGCTCAAACCGTAGAAAAACTGTTTTTT.

The genes are TRBV6-2 or TRBV6-3 and TRBJ1-1; 7 bases agree with TRBD1. Per germline, CDR1 MNHEY and CDR2 SVGEGT. This CDR3 spans 16 amino acids. Trimming cost V 6 bases and J 1 base; bases outside gene matches: 11. In DNA form, the CDR3 reads TGTGCCAGCAGACCCAGCCGACAGGGCCAGAACACTGAAGCTTTCTTT. Protein sequence: CASRPSRQGQNTEAFF.

As to this clonotype: A clone one base away is much larger, so this may be a read error. The chain has TRBV3-1 and TRBJ2-1; 9 positions match TRBD1. This CDR3 has 15 amino acids. With V trimmed by 4 bases and J by 10 bases, 11 bases remained unmatched. CDR1 is LGHDT, CDR2 YNNKEL, per germline (reference sequence). CDR3 region: CASSPRDRVGGEQFF. CDR3 DNA: TGTGCCAGCAGCCCCCGGGACAGGGTTGGTGGCGAGCAGTTCTTC.

A remark on this clonotype: This may stem from a read error, because a much larger clone lies one nucleotide away. The conserved final phenylalanine or tryptophan is absent from the CDR3, which likely points to a read error. The chain combines TRBV20-1 with TRBJ2-1, with D unclear. The better agreement between TRBJ2-7 and the DNA end casts doubt on the J call. The germline V gene has CDR1 DFQATT and CDR2 SNEGSKA (reference sequence). This CDR3 region has 10 residues. The CDR3 sequence is CSAPITGQYS. For the CDR3, the DNA is TGCAGTGCTCCCATAACGGGGCAGTACTCC.